This T cell receptor beta chain is drawn from a study of shared T cell receptors in the human thymus. The table came from immunoSEQ multiplex PCR; TCRdb's copy has only in-frame clones and leaves some out. Of fewer than 700,000 clones listed, around nine tenths are singletons. The germline V gene has CDR1 SNHLY and CDR2 FYNNEI. V lost 6 bases to trimming and J lost 5 bases; unmatched junction nucleotides: 8. CDR3 length equals 15 residues. This sample also appeared in a second study, on human thymus T cells. That paper adds: Corrective surgery for congenital heart defects was being performed on the healthy Finnish infants who were the donors. Resections obtained during corrective heart surgery supplied the thymus tissue. Thymic and blood repertoires seemed to favor certain V and J genes. Overlap was high between thymic repertoires from unrelated individuals, as reported in related research.

The receptor comes from a boy under two years old with a congenital heart defect. Sequencing used thymocytes. V is TRBV2 and J is TRBJ2-2; 8 bases are shared with TRBD2. CDR3 protein: CASRASGFQTGELFF. As DNA, the CDR3 is TGTGCCAGCAGGGCTAGCGGGTTCCAGACCGGGGAGCTGTTTTTT.